Shown below are 27 T cell receptor beta chains from a single sample sequenced in a study of shared clonotypes between healthy human individuals (dated by TCRdb to 2019 to 2021). Library preparation used the immunoSEQ multiplex PCR assay. TCRdb's version of the immuneACCESS table is confined to in-frame rearrangements and falls short of the full clone set. An unresolved V gene accounts for under half of the shortfall where checked; the remainder is of unknown origin. Across this sample there are around 700,000 clones, with 55% to 75% seen only once. The leading ten clones occupy 1.5% to 2% of the sample. The sequenced material came from memory CD4+ T cells sorted from blood. Interpreted using the paper, the cell subset or site label stands for: CD45RA-negative fraction. The source is a woman aged 25 to 39 in good health.

V gene TRBV6-6 combines with J gene TRBJ2-1; no clear D. V was cut by 8 bases and J by 5 bases, with 10 bases left in between. Germline CDR1 is MNHNY and CDR2 is SVGAGI (reference sequence). This CDR3 is 12 amino acids long. CDR3 sequence (DNA): TGTGCCAGCCAAAGAGCAGACAATGAGCAGTTCTTC. Protein sequence: CASQRADNEQFF.

The rearrangement joins TRBV18 to TRBJ2-7, with 7 bases aligning to TRBD1. Germline values: CDR1 KGHSH, CDR2 LQKENI. The V and J ends lost 3 bases and 7 bases, in that order; junction bases with no gene match: 0. The length of the CDR3 is 11 residues. The CDR3 bases are TGTGCCAGCTCACCGGGACAGGAGCAGTACTTC. It yields the protein CASSPGQEQYF.

V gene TRBV19 combines with J gene TRBJ2-2; D uncertain. Germline V lookup: CDR1 LNHDA, CDR2 SQIVND (reference sequence). This CDR3 contains 18 residues. V lost 1 base and J 6 bases, leaving 21 bases between the germline ends. The CDR3 loop is CASSIASWTLGWAGELFF. Written as DNA, the CDR3 is TGTGCCAGTAGTATAGCTTCCTGGACCCTTGGTTGGGCCGGGGAGCTGTTTTTT.

The chain is built from TRBV19 and TRBJ2-1; D perhaps matches TRBD1 (6 bases). The CDR3 runs to 14 residues. V was cut by 6 bases and J by 6 bases, with 15 bases left in between. Germline-derived CDR1 and CDR2 are LNHDA and SQIVND (reference sequence). The CDR3 loop reads CASRGQGLTNEQFF. CDR3 bases: TGTGCCAGTAGGGGACAAGGGCTAACCAATGAGCAGTTCTTC.

The chain uses TRBV2 and TRBJ2-2; D unresolved. V lost 6 bases to trimming and J lost 6 bases, with 11 bases between them. The CDR3 loop spans 13 amino acids. Germline V gene sequence: CDR1 SNHLY, CDR2 FYNNEI. This CDR3 is CASSSRPSGELFF. The CDR3 DNA reads TGTGCCAGCAGCTCACGTCCGTCCGGGGAGCTGTTTTTT.

The J gene is TRBJ2-1, the V gene TRBV27; 8 nucleotides align to TRBD2. V lost 5 bases, J lost 0 bases, and 9 bases stayed unmatched. Germline V gene data show CDR1 as MNHEY and CDR2 as SMNVEV (reference sequence). This CDR3 has 17 amino acids. The CDR3 region has the DNA TGTGCCAGCAGTGACATGAAAAGCGGGAGCTCCTACAATGAGCAGTTCTTC. Residues: CASSDMKSGSSYNEQFF.

The chain is built from TRBV4-2 and TRBJ2-2, with 10 bases lining up with TRBD2. The germline V gene has CDR1 LGHNA and CDR2 YNFKEQ. The CDR3 is 17 residues long. Germline trimming cut 3 bases from V and 5 bases from J; bases unmatched to any gene: 9. CDR3 loop: CASSQEGLAVRTGELFF. DNA of the CDR3: TGTGCCAGCAGCCAGGAAGGACTAGCGGTGAGAACCGGGGAGCTGTTTTTT.

The genes are TRBV28 and TRBJ1-1; D is unresolved. The CDR3 is 13 amino acids. Germline CDR1 MDHEN, CDR2 SYDVKM. The V gene lost 7 bases and the J gene lost 0 bases, with 9 bases spanning the gap. The CDR3 is CASTRILNTEAFF. CDR3 in DNA: TGTGCCAGCACTCGGATCTTGAACACTGAAGCTTTCTTT.

The CDR3 DNA is TGTGCCAGCTCAGCGGGACAGGAGTATGGCTACACCTTC. Translated, it gives CASSAGQEYGYTF. This chain uses TRBV18 with TRBJ1-2; 8 nucleotides agree with TRBD1. The CDR3 has 13 amino acids. The ends lost 5 bases at V and 5 bases at J; junction bases unmatched: 4. In germline, CDR1 is KGHSH, CDR2 LQKENI. Full variable domain (remainder filled in from reference TRBV18 and TRBJ1-2): NAGVMQNPRHLVRRRGQEARLRCSPMKGHSHVYWYRQLPEEGLKFMVYLQKENIIDESGMPKERFSAEFPKEGPSILRIQQVVRGDSAAYFCASSAGQEYGYTFGSGTRLTVV.

The chain recombines TRBV5-1 with TRBJ1-5, with TRBD1 matching over 7 bases. The CDR3 has 15 amino acids. V shed 4 bases and J 0 bases; nucleotides not matched to a gene: 4. Germline V gene lookup returns CDR1 SGHRS and CDR2 YFSETQ. The CDR3 DNA follows: TGCGCCAGCAGCCGGGACAGTAATAGCAATCAGCCCCAGCATTTT. Translation: CASSRDSNSNQPQHF. The full variable domain, completed using reference TRBV5-1 and TRBJ1-5, is KAGVTQTPRYLIKTRGQQVTLSCSPISGHRSVSWYQQTPGQGLQFLFEYFSETQRNKGNFPGRFSGRQFSNSRSEMNVSTLELGDSALYLCASSRDSNSNQPQHFGDGTRLSIL.

The chain links TRBV15 to TRBJ2-3; 13 nucleotides align to TRBD2. Trimming cost V 4 bases and J 2 bases; bases outside gene matches: 3. In germline, CDR1 is LNHNV, CDR2 YYDKDF (reference sequence). The CDR3 is 16 residues long. The CDR3 DNA follows: TGTGCCACCAGCACGGGACTAGCGGGACACACAGATACGCAGTATTTT. Translation: CATSTGLAGHTDTQYF.

The chain couples TRBV18 to TRBJ2-3; 10 bases align to TRBD2. The CDR3 covers 17 residues. In germline, CDR1 is KGHSH, CDR2 LQKENI. J lost 3 bases, V lost 0 bases, and 6 bases had no gene match. The CDR3 protein is CASSPPASGSQTDTQYF. CDR3 bases: TGTGCCAGCTCACCACCGGCTAGCGGGAGTCAGACAGATACGCAGTATTTT.

The J gene is TRBJ1-1, the V gene TRBV6-5; D uncertain. The V end lost 4 bases, the J end lost 6 bases, and 12 bases lay between the germline ends. There are 13 residues in the CDR3. From germline, CDR1 is MNHEY and CDR2 SVGAGI. CDR3 DNA sequence: TGTGCCAGCAGTTTAGGCTTTCGGTCTGAAGCTTTCTTT. This translates into CASSLGFRSEAFF.

CDR3 DNA: TGTGCCAGCAGCTTAACTAGGAACGGAAAACTGTTTTTT. Its translation is CASSLTRNGKLFF. The V and J genes are TRBV7-2 and TRBJ1-4; D gene unclear. The germline CDR1 and CDR2 sequences are SGHTA and FQGNSA. The V end lost 2 bases, the J end lost 10 bases, and 11 bases lay between the germline ends. The length of the CDR3 is 13 residues. Full variable domain (outside the CDR3, taken from reference TRBV7-2 and TRBJ1-4): GAGVSQSPSNKVTEKGKDVELRCDPISGHTALYWYRQSLGQGLEFLIYFQGNSAPDKSGLPSDRFSAERTGGSVSTLTIQRTQQEDSAVYLCASSLTRNGKLFFGSGTQLSVL.

The chain is built from TRBV7-7 and TRBJ2-1; 7 nucleotides line up with TRBD2. The CDR3 sequence is 15 residues long. Germline values: CDR1 SSHAT, CDR2 FNYEAQ (reference sequence). With 5 bases clipped from V and 6 bases from J, the junction kept 10 bases outside the gene matches. The CDR3 loop is CASSAHTGGSNEQFF. The CDR3 region has the DNA TGTGCCAGCAGCGCCCATACGGGGGGTTCCAATGAGCAGTTCTTC.

This clone was seen just once. V gene TRBV27 combines with J gene TRBJ2-2, with a tentative D call TRBD2 (6 bases). V was cut by 3 bases and J by 1 base, with 12 bases left in between. Germline V lookup: CDR1 MNHEY, CDR2 SMNVEV (reference sequence). The CDR3 runs to 16 residues. CDR3: CASSFEGRRNTGELFF. The DNA for the CDR3 is TGTGCCAGCAGTTTTGAGGGGAGGAGGAACACCGGGGAGCTGTTTTTT.

The chain carries TRBV29-1 and TRBJ1-1; perhaps TRBD1 as D (5 bases). Trimming stripped 4 bases from V and 1 base from J, with 10 bases between. CDR1 and CDR2 (germline): SQVTM, ANQGSEA. The CDR3 is 13 residues long. The CDR3 DNA reads as TGCAGCGTTGTCAGGGACCAGAACACTGAAGCTTTCTTT. Translating gives CSVVRDQNTEAFF.

V and J are TRBV9 and TRBJ1-2; a possible D gene is TRBD1 (5 bases). V shed 4 bases and J shed 8 bases, with 18 bases lying between them. The CDR3 sequence is 14 residues long. Germline V lookup: CDR1 SGDLS, CDR2 YYNGEE. CDR3 loop: CASSSTRQPGGYTF. The CDR3 region has the DNA TGTGCCAGCAGCTCGACCCGACAGCCGGGAGGCTACACCTTC.

The V and J genes are TRBV5-4 and TRBJ2-5, with D possibly called TRBD1 or TRBD2 (5 bases each). Trimming pared 1 base from V and 1 base from J, leaving 20 bases between. Germline V gene lookup returns CDR1 SGHNT and CDR2 YYREEE (reference sequence). The CDR3 consists of 18 residues. The CDR3 is CASSLKRGFQQGQETQYF. DNA of the CDR3: TGTGCCAGCAGCTTGAAGAGGGGATTTCAGCAGGGCCAAGAGACCCAGTACTTC.

The V and J genes are TRBV6-1 and TRBJ2-3; TRBD2 might be the D (6 bases). Trimming removed 0 bases at V and 3 bases at J, with 16 bases between. The CDR3 sequence is 17 residues long. CDR1 is MNHNS, CDR2 SASEGT, per germline. The CDR3 spells CASSEALAGRATDTQYF. In DNA form, the CDR3 reads TGTGCCAGCAGTGAAGCGTTGGCGGGAAGGGCGACAGATACGCAGTATTTT.

This clone was found once. The V gene is TRBV27, the J gene TRBJ1-1, with TRBD1 matching over 10 bases. The germline CDR1 and CDR2 sequences are MNHEY and SMNVEV (reference sequence). The J segment lost 6 bases and the V segment lost 2 bases, leaving 12 bases of the junction unmatched. The CDR3 spans 17 residues. The DNA of the CDR3 is TGTGCCAGCAGTTTAGGGGGACAGGGGTCCCACAAGTCTGAAGCTTTCTTT. It is translated as CASSLGGQGSHKSEAFF.

The chain uses TRBV5-4 and TRBJ1-6; 9 bases map to TRBD1. The CDR3 is 17 amino acids. Trimming cost V 3 bases and J 10 bases; bases outside gene matches: 14. Germline V CDR1 and CDR2: SGHNT, YYREEE (reference sequence). The CDR3: CASSWGGQGGSGSPLHF. In DNA, the CDR3 is TGTGCCAGCAGCTGGGGGGGACAGGGAGGATCCGGGTCACCCCTCCACTTT.

This clone was counted many times. V is TRBV27 and J is TRBJ2-1, with TRBD2 matching 9 bases. The trim removed 1 base at V and 6 bases at J, leaving 10 bases unmatched. Germline assignment: CDR1 MNHEY and CDR2 SMNVEV (reference sequence). This CDR3 region has 17 residues. As DNA, the CDR3 is TGTGCCAGCAGTTTATACTTTGGCGGGAGGGCCTTCAATGAGCAGTTCTTC. This encodes CASSLYFGGRAFNEQFF.

Note on this clone: The sample contains more than one DNA sequence encoding this CDR3. This chain uses TRBV5-1 with TRBJ2-1, with a tentative D call TRBD1 (6 bases). CDR1 and CDR2 from the germline V gene are SGHRS and YFSETQ. Trimming took 4 bases from V and 1 from J, leaving 12 bases between them. This CDR3 contains 15 residues. CDR3 in DNA: TGCGCCAGCAGCCAGGACAGCGGATCCTACAATGAGCAGTTCTTC. This encodes CASSQDSGSYNEQFF. Based on the CDR3 plus reference TRBV5-1 and TRBJ2-1, the full variable domain is KAGVTQTPRYLIKTRGQQVTLSCSPISGHRSVSWYQQTPGQGLQFLFEYFSETQRNKGNFPGRFSGRQFSNSRSEMNVSTLELGDSALYLCASSQDSGSYNEQFFGPGTRLTVL.

V is TRBV11-2 and J is TRBJ2-1; 9 nucleotides match TRBD2. Germline CDR1 reads SGHAT; CDR2 reads FQNNGV. The CDR3 sequence is 16 residues long. V gave up 7 bases and J gave up 4 bases; unmatched junction bases: 11. The CDR3 sequence: CASNAGGSGRYNEQFF. The CDR3 bases are TGTGCCAGCAACGCGGGGGGGAGCGGGCGATACAATGAGCAGTTCTTC.

The chain couples TRBV11-3 to TRBJ2-1; 8 positions agree with TRBD2. The ends lost 5 bases at V and 8 bases at J; junction bases unmatched: 8. Germline CDR1 reads SGHNT; CDR2 reads YENEEA. There are 14 residues in the CDR3. The CDR3, as DNA: TGTGCCAGCAGCCCCGGGACTAGTGACCATGAGCAGTTCTTC. This gives the protein CASSPGTSDHEQFF.

The CDR3 DNA reads TGTGCCAGCAGCTTAACTAGTTCCAGCTACGAGCAGTACTTC. Translated: CASSLTSSSYEQYF. The gene calls are TRBV7-3 and TRBJ2-7; D is ambiguous. V lost 0 bases and J lost 3, with 9 bases in between. This CDR3 has 14 residues. Germline V gives CDR1 SGHTA, CDR2 FQGTGA.